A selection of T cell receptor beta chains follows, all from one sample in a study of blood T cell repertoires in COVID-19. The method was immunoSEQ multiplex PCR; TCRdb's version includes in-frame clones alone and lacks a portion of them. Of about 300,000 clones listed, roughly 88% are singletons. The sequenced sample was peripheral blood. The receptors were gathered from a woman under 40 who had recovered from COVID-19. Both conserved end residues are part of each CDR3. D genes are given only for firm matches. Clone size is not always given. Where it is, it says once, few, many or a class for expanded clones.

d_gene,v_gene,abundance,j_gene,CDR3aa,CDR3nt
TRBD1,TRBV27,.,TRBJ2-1,CASSGTSRIRDREGWGTYNEQFF,TGTGCCAGCAGTGGGACCTCTAGAATCCGGGACAGGGAAGGTTGGGGTACGTACAATGAGCAGTTCTTC
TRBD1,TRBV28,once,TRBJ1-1,CASRGQGAGWTEAFF,TGTGCCAGCAGGGGACAGGGGGCAGGATGGACTGAAGCTTTCTTT
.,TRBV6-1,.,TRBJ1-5,CASSEISGYSNQPQHF,TGTGCCAGCAGTGAAATTAGCGGCTATAGCAATCAGCCCCAGCATTTT
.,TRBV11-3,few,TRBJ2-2,CASSLSRGELFF,TGTGCCAGCAGCTTATCGCGCGGGGAGCTGTTTTTT
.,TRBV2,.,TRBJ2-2,CASRTVRTGELFF,TGTGCCAGCAGAACAGTAAGGACCGGGGAGCTGTTTTTT
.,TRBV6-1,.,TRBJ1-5,CASSEAESRVIQPQHF,TGTGCCAGCAGTGAAGCGGAGTCGAGGGTTATACAGCCCCAGCATTTT
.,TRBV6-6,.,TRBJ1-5,CASSLLGGSGGNQPQHF,TGTGCCAGCAGTCTCCTGGGGGGGTCCGGTGGCAATCAGCCCCAGCATTTT
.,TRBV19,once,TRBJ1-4,CASSSHLTTNEKLFF,TGTGCCAGTAGTTCCCACCTAACAACTAATGAAAAACTGTTTTTT
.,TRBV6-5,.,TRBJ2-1,CASSGTGRGHNEQFF,TGTGCCAGCAGCGGAACAGGACGCGGCCACAATGAGCAGTTCTTC
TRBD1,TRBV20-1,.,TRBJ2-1,CSASDRDRGDNEQFF,TGCAGTGCTAGTGACCGGGACAGGGGGGACAATGAGCAGTTCTTC
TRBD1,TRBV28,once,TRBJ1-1,CASRMDRANTEAFF,TGTGCCAGCAGGATGGACAGGGCTAACACTGAAGCTTTCTTT
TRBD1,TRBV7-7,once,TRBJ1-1,CASSQGTGAEAFF,TGTGCCAGCAGCCAAGGGACAGGCGCTGAAGCTTTCTTT
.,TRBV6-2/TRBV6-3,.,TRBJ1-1,CASSYQLGQNTEAFF,TGTGCCAGCAGTTACCAATTGGGACAGAACACTGAAGCTTTCTTT
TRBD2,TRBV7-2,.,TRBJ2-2,CASSLNVLSGGARELFF,TGTGCCAGCAGCTTAAACGTCCTCAGCGGGGGGGCGAGGGAGCTGTTTTTT
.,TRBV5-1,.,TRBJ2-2,CASSAGQYTGELFF,TGCGCCAGCAGCGCGGGACAGTACACCGGGGAGCTGTTTTTT
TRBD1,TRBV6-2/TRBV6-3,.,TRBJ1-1,CASSPSGTVGTEAFF,TGTGCCAGCAGTCCCAGTGGGACAGTCGGGACTGAAGCTTTCTTT
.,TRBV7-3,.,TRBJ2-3,CASSPGGPADTQYF,TGTGCCAGCAGCCCAGGGGGGCCAGCAGATACGCAGTATTTT
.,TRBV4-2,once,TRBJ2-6,CASSQNPTGISGANVLTF,TGTGCCAGCAGCCAAAATCCCACAGGCATCTCTGGGGCCAACGTCCTGACTTTC
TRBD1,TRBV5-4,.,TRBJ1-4,CASSQGTGLNEKLFF,TGTGCCAGCAGCCAAGGGACAGGGCTTAATGAAAAACTGTTTTTT
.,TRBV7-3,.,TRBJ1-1,CASSLTGNTEAFF,TGTGCCAGCAGCTTAACCGGGAACACTGAAGCTTTCTTT
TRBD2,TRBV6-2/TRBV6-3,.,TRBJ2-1,CASSYLAGGSYNEQFF,TGTGCCAGCAGTTACCTTGCGGGGGGGTCCTACAATGAGCAGTTCTTC
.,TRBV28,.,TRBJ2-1,CASSNYNEWQFF,TGTGCCAGCAGTAACTACAATGAGTGGCAGTTCTTC
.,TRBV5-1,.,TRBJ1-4,CASSPSGPANEKLFF,TGCGCCAGCAGCCCTTCAGGGCCTGCTAATGAAAAACTGTTTTTT
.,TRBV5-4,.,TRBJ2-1,CASSLAVAGNEQFF,TGTGCCAGCAGCTTGGCCGTGGCAGGCAATGAGCAGTTCTTC
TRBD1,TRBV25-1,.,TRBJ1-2,CASSESDRVPSNGYTF,TGTGCCAGCAGTGAATCGGACAGGGTCCCGTCTAATGGCTACACCTTC
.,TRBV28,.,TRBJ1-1,CASSLRNTEAFF,TGTGCCAGCAGCCTCAGGAACACTGAAGCTTTCTTT
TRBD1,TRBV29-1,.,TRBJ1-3,CSVVGQGLTGNTIYF,TGCAGCGTTGTGGGACAGGGTCTAACTGGAAACACCATATATTTT
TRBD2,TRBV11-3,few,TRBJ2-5,CASSPGRSGRETQYF,TGTGCCAGCAGCCCGGGGAGGAGCGGGAGAGAGACCCAGTACTTC
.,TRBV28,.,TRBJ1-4,CASSSSGPTNEKLFF,TGTGCCAGCAGTTCCTCAGGGCCCACTAATGAAAAACTGTTTTTT
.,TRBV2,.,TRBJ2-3,CASSETSWQGTQYF,TGTGCCAGCAGTGAGACTTCGTGGCAGGGTACGCAGTATTTT
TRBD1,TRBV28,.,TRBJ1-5,CASSLGGQRGPFNQPQHF,TGTGCCAGCAGTTTAGGGGGACAGAGAGGACCGTTCAATCAGCCCCAGCATTTT
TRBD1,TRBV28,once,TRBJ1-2,CASSLGTGGYGYTF,TGTGCCAGCAGTTTAGGGACAGGGGGCTATGGCTACACCTTC
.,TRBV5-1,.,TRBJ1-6,CASSLAQGIRSPLHF,TGCGCCAGCAGCTTGGCCCAGGGGATAAGGTCACCCCTCCACTTT
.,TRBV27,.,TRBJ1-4,CASREDRGEKLFF,TGTGCCAGCAGGGAAGATCGGGGTGAAAAACTGTTTTTT
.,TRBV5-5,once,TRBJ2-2,CASSLAVRGPNTGELFF,TGTGCCAGCAGCTTGGCTGTGCGGGGGCCTAACACCGGGGAGCTGTTTTTT
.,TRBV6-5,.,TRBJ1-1,CASSSNPRDTEAFF,TGTGCCAGCAGTTCCAACCCCCGGGACACTGAAGCTTTCTTT
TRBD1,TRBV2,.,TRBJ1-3,CASRRDRLFGNTIYF,TGTGCCAGCAGGCGGGACAGGCTTTTTGGAAACACCATATATTTT
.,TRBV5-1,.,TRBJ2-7,CASSLPSNTTSYEQYF,TGCGCCAGCAGCTTGCCGTCGAACACCACCTCCTACGAGCAGTACTTC
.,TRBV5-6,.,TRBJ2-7,CASSFMMDNKDYEQYF,TGTGCCAGCAGCTTTATGATGGACAACAAGGACTACGAGCAGTACTTC
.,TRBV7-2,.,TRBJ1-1,CASSSYSHGGAEAFF,TGTGCCAGCAGCTCCTACAGCCACGGAGGGGCTGAAGCTTTCTTT
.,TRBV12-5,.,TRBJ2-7,CASGLVVSGAGQAAYEQYF,TGTGCTAGTGGTTTGGTGGTCTCGGGAGCGGGACAGGCGGCCTACGAGCAGTACTTC
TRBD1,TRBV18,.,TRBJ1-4,CASSPGGQTGGGEKLFF,TGTGCCAGCTCACCGGGTGGCCAGACAGGGGGAGGAGAAAAACTGTTTTTT
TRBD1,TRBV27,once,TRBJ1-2,CASSLQGAGGYTF,TGTGCCAGCAGTTTACAGGGGGCGGGTGGCTACACCTTC
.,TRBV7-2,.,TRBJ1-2,CASSSLTGNYGYTF,TGTGCCAGCAGCTCGCTTACAGGGAACTATGGCTACACCTTC
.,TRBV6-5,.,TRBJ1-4,CASGQPATNEKLFF,TGTGCCAGCGGGCAGCCGGCAACTAATGAAAAACTGTTTTTT
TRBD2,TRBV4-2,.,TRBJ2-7,CASSQDQRDLWEQYF,TGTGCCAGCAGCCAAGATCAGCGGGACCTTTGGGAGCAGTACTTC
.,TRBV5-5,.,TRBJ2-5,CASSPRTYSGETQYF,TGTGCCAGCAGCCCTCGGACTTACTCCGGGGAGACCCAGTACTTC
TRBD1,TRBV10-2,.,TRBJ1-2,CASSWTGGSYGYTF,TGCGCCAGCAGCTGGACAGGGGGCAGCTATGGCTACACCTTC
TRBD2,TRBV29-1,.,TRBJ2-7,CSGRLAGLSEQYF,TGCAGCGGACGACTAGCGGGGTTGAGCGAGCAGTACTTC
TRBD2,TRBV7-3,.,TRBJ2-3,CASSFQTSGSTDTQYF,TGTGCCAGCAGCTTCCAAACTAGCGGTAGCACAGATACGCAGTATTTT
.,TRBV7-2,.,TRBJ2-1,CASSLDRVNVVEQFF,TGTGCCAGCAGCTTAGACAGGGTTAATGTCGTTGAGCAGTTCTTC